Listed below are T cell receptor beta chains from one sample, sequenced in a study of shared clonotypes between healthy human individuals. Some clones are missing from TCRdb's copy, which holds only in-frame ones; the method was immunoSEQ multiplex PCR. Of more than 2 million clones in the sample, nearly 97% were seen once. The sequencing input was naive CD4+ T cells sorted from blood. These receptors all come from a man in his late teens or twenties in good health. The CDR3 runs from the conserved cysteine through the conserved F or W. A D gene is named only where the DNA matches it firmly.

d_gene: TRBD1; v_gene: TRBV11-2; j_gene: TRBJ2-7; CDR3aa: CASSRNRDSSYEQYF
d_gene: TRBD2; v_gene: TRBV2; j_gene: TRBJ2-1; CDR3aa: CASSTLAGGGYNEQFF
d_gene: .; v_gene: TRBV9; j_gene: TRBJ1-6; CDR3aa: CASSVDDGLSAPLHF
d_gene: TRBD1; v_gene: TRBV30; j_gene: TRBJ1-3; CDR3aa: CAWTTGGGNTIYF
d_gene: TRBD1; v_gene: TRBV28; j_gene: TRBJ1-2; CDR3aa: CASRAGQGGGVYGYTF
d_gene: .; v_gene: TRBV6-1; j_gene: TRBJ1-4; CDR3aa: CASSDAAGIPYLFF
d_gene: TRBD1; v_gene: TRBV10-3; j_gene: TRBJ1-1; CDR3aa: CAISEDRVGTEAFF
d_gene: .; v_gene: TRBV30; j_gene: TRBJ2-3; CDR3aa: CAWSYSERGFTDTQYF
d_gene: TRBD2; v_gene: TRBV2; j_gene: TRBJ2-2; CDR3aa: CASRVAGGGNTGELFF
d_gene: TRBD2; v_gene: TRBV7-9; j_gene: TRBJ2-7; CDR3aa: CASSLSGSSPEQYF
d_gene: .; v_gene: TRBV10-3; j_gene: TRBJ2-2; CDR3aa: CAIRDSSWELFF
d_gene: .; v_gene: TRBV4-2; j_gene: TRBJ1-1; CDR3aa: CASSPRPGMNTEAFF
d_gene: .; v_gene: TRBV18; j_gene: TRBJ1-5; CDR3aa: CASSPANQPQHF
d_gene: .; v_gene: TRBV6-1; j_gene: TRBJ1-2; CDR3aa: CASSEGSGKDTF
d_gene: .; v_gene: TRBV6-5; j_gene: TRBJ2-1; CDR3aa: CASSKLIRDYNEQFF
d_gene: TRBD2; v_gene: TRBV18; j_gene: TRBJ2-2; CDR3aa: CASSPFAGGNTGELFF
d_gene: .; v_gene: TRBV7-9; j_gene: TRBJ1-4; CDR3aa: CASSLTGTTNEKLFF
d_gene: TRBD1; v_gene: TRBV25-1; j_gene: TRBJ1-4; CDR3aa: CASSLTGTEKLFF
d_gene: TRBD1; v_gene: TRBV27; j_gene: TRBJ2-1; CDR3aa: CASRSSGTGGLNEQFF
d_gene: .; v_gene: TRBV6-1; j_gene: TRBJ2-7; CDR3aa: CASSATGLSYEQYF
d_gene: .; v_gene: TRBV29-1; j_gene: TRBJ1-2; CDR3aa: CSAGGGQLEGYTF
d_gene: .; v_gene: TRBV6-6; j_gene: TRBJ2-7; CDR3aa: CASKQGSSYEQYF
d_gene: TRBD1; v_gene: TRBV2; j_gene: TRBJ1-6; CDR3aa: CASSGDSYNSPLHF
d_gene: .; v_gene: TRBV29-1; j_gene: TRBJ2-3; CDR3aa: CSVGKGTDTQYF
d_gene: .; v_gene: TRBV5-8; j_gene: TRBJ1-4; CDR3aa: CASSSGHQPTNEKLFF
d_gene: .; v_gene: TRBV19; j_gene: TRBJ1-5; CDR3aa: CASSTGVNQPQHF
d_gene: .; v_gene: TRBV5-1; j_gene: TRBJ2-1; CDR3aa: CASSLEGSSYNEQFF
d_gene: TRBD2; v_gene: TRBV5-6; j_gene: TRBJ2-5; CDR3aa: CASRLAGGPETQYF
d_gene: .; v_gene: TRBV7-6; j_gene: TRBJ2-5; CDR3aa: CASSSLNKETQYF
d_gene: .; v_gene: TRBV15; j_gene: TRBJ2-7; CDR3aa: CATRAGLADYEQYF
d_gene: .; v_gene: TRBV7-2; j_gene: TRBJ1-5; CDR3aa: CASSDRISGVNQPQHF
d_gene: .; v_gene: TRBV30; j_gene: TRBJ1-5; CDR3aa: CAWSVGRDQPQHF
d_gene: TRBD1; v_gene: TRBV19; j_gene: TRBJ1-4; CDR3aa: CASSPLDRNEKLFF
d_gene: .; v_gene: TRBV25-1; j_gene: TRBJ1-1; CDR3aa: CASSLRTVMGAEAFF
d_gene: TRBD2; v_gene: TRBV5-6; j_gene: TRBJ2-3; CDR3aa: CASSRRGRESTDTQYF
d_gene: .; v_gene: TRBV27; j_gene: TRBJ2-7; CDR3aa: CASSLRQGGGREQYF
d_gene: .; v_gene: TRBV5-8; j_gene: TRBJ1-3; CDR3aa: CASKLRGNTIYF
d_gene: .; v_gene: TRBV7-2; j_gene: TRBJ1-6; CDR3aa: CASSPADRTSNSPLHF
d_gene: TRBD2; v_gene: TRBV2; j_gene: TRBJ2-2; CDR3aa: CASSWTSGYGGGELFF